The clone carrying this T cell receptor beta chain has just one count. After isolation, RNA underwent reverse transcription to generate cDNA as the sequencing template. Using immunoSEQ multiplex PCR, the repertoire was profiled, and TCRdb retains in-frame clones only, with some absent. The sample lists more than 150,000 clones, roughly 61% occurring once. Indicated treatment: oral pan-JAK inhibitor, 5-10 mg twice daily. The sorting of PBMCs gave CD4+ and CD8+ T cells. The data derive from a study of CD8+ T cells in alopecia areata. Across the study: Dosing spanned 6 to 18 months on tofacitinib, then 6 months off drug.

CDR1 and CDR2 from the germline V gene are SGHVS and FNYEAQ. The CDR3 has 15 amino acids. V lost 0 bases and J lost 2, with 10 bases in between. This TCR derives from a human donor with alopecia areata. The specimen was CD8+ T cells sorted from blood, collected at week 24, from a patient treated with tofacitinib. This chain uses TRBV7-6 with TRBJ1-1; D is ambiguous. This CDR3 reads CASSLASGENTEAFF. CDR3 sequence (DNA): TGTGCCAGCAGCTTAGCTTCCGGGGAAAACACTGAAGCTTTCTTT.